The 19 T cell receptor beta chains presented below share a single source sample, sequenced in a study of patients and donors after allogeneic stem cell transplantation. TCRdb itself ran the RT-PCR reads through MiXCR, one entry per CDR3 protein. The data contain about 960,000 distinct CDR3 sequences, roughly 18% of them singletons. Material for sequencing was blood, either unsorted or a sorted T cell fraction (not recorded which). The receptors were gathered from a human donor who was either an allogeneic HSCT recipient or a stem cell or donor lymphocyte infusion donor (not recorded which). It is not recorded whose cells these are; they may come from a transplant donor.

The CDR3 coding sequence is TGTGCCAGCAGCTTATTAGGTAGTTCGTCAGAGACCCAGTACTTC. Its translation: CASSLLGSSSETQYF. The chain has TRBV7-8 and TRBJ2-5; D remains unclear. Germline-derived CDR1 and CDR2 are SGHVS and FQNEAQ. The CDR3 spans 15 residues. The ends were cut back, 2 bases at V and 4 bases at J, with 14 bases in the middle.

This clonotype has a handful of counts. The chain links TRBV29-1 to TRBJ2-1; D is undetermined. CDR3 length: 13 residues. V was trimmed by 2 bases and J by 9 bases, leaving 14 bases between them. Germline V gene lookup returns CDR1 SQVTM and CDR2 ANQGSEA. CDR3 residues: CSVETRPSGEQFF. CDR3 nucleotide sequence: TGCAGCGTTGAAACCCGGCCATCAGGTGAGCAGTTCTTC.

This clonotype was picked up a small number of times. The chain employs TRBV6-1 and TRBJ1-1; D is possibly TRBD1 (5 bases). Germline CDR1 is MNHNS and CDR2 is SASEGT. This CDR3 comprises 13 residues. V lost 7 bases to trimming and J lost 4 bases, with 13 bases between them. In nucleotides, the CDR3 is TGTGCCAGCACCCGCGTGGGGGGCACTGAAGCTTTCTTT. It is translated as CASTRVGGTEAFF.

In this sample, this clonotype turned up a few times. The chain couples TRBV12-3 or TRBV12-4 to TRBJ1-3; TRBD1 agrees at 7 bases. V was pared by 8 bases and J by 0 bases, with 7 bases of the junction left unmatched. The length of the CDR3 is 15 residues. CDR3 in amino acids: CASEPGTASGNTIYF. The CDR3, as DNA: TGTGCCAGCGAACCTGGGACAGCCTCTGGAAACACCATATATTTT.

This clonotype was found once. A single base separates this from a much larger clone, so it may be a read error. This chain uses TRBV5-6 with TRBJ2-2; D is undetermined. This CDR3 is built from 12 residues. Germline assignment: CDR1 SGHDT and CDR2 YYEEEE. The V and J ends lost 9 bases and 7 bases respectively, with 13 bases between them. The CDR3 nucleotides read TGTGCCACCACCGTTGTGAACGGGGAGCTGTTTTTT. Its protein product is CATTVVNGELFF.

The chain carries TRBV27 and TRBJ2-3; TRBD1 agrees at 9 bases. CDR3 size: 15 residues. V shed 7 bases, J shed 4 bases, and the junction held 9 bases outside the gene matches. Germline V lookup: CDR1 MNHEY, CDR2 SMNVEV (reference sequence). The CDR3 DNA is TGTGCCAGCACGCCGGGACAGGGCAAGTCAGATACGCAGTATTTT. It codes for CASTPGQGKSDTQYF.

At least ten counts were recorded for this clonotype. V and J are TRBV20-1 and TRBJ2-2, with D hard to call. The V gene lost 1 base and the J gene lost 0 bases, with 12 bases spanning the gap. This CDR3 has 16 residues. CDR1 DFQATT and CDR2 SNEGSKA come from the germline V gene (reference sequence). CDR3 in amino acids: CSARVLGKTNTGELFF. The CDR3 DNA reads as TGCAGTGCTAGAGTTCTGGGGAAGACGAACACCGGGGAGCTGTTTTTT.

This clonotype has just one count. This chain uses TRBV27 with TRBJ2-5; 9 nucleotides match TRBD1. The CDR3 covers 13 residues. Unmatched junction bases numbered 4, after V lost 5 bases and J lost 6 bases. Germline loops: CDR1 MNHEY, CDR2 SMNVEV (reference sequence). CDR3 sequence reads: CASSAGTGKTQYF. In DNA, the CDR3 is TGTGCCAGCAGTGCCGGGACAGGGAAGACCCAGTACTTC.

This clonotype has more than one count but fewer than ten. The chain carries TRBV5-1 and TRBJ1-2; D is perhaps TRBD1 (5 bases). The CDR3 length is 15 residues. V lost 0 bases and J 8 bases, leaving 17 bases between the germline ends. The germline CDR1 and CDR2 sequences are SGHRS and YFSETQ. CDR3 sequence: CASSLADSPAGGYTF. The CDR3 DNA reads as TGCGCCAGCAGCTTGGCCGACAGCCCGGCGGGCGGCTACACCTTC.

The chain recombines TRBV5-6 with TRBJ2-1, with 9 bases identical to TRBD2. The CDR3 runs to 16 residues. V dropped 0 bases and J dropped 2; count of bases not matched to a gene: 3. Germline V gene data show CDR1 as SGHDT and CDR2 as YYEEEE. CDR3 protein: CASSLGAGGTYNEQFF. The CDR3 DNA sequence: TGTGCCAGCAGCTTGGGAGCGGGGGGAACCTACAATGAGCAGTTCTTC.

The chain is built from TRBV20-1 and TRBJ2-2; 9 bases fit TRBD1. The CDR3 consists of 14 residues. Trimming removed 4 bases from V and 6 bases from J; junction bases left unmatched: 6. Germline CDR1 reads DFQATT; CDR2 reads SNEGSKA (reference sequence). The CDR3 nucleotides read TGCAGTGCTACCGGGACAGGGAGGCCCGGGGAGCTGTTTTTT. Its translation: CSATGTGRPGELFF.

This clonotype was counted at least ten times. The J gene is TRBJ2-3, the V gene TRBV9; 9 bases are a match to TRBD1. This CDR3 spans 15 amino acids. Trimming at V came to 4 bases and at J to 1 base, leaving 4 bases not matched to a gene. Looked up from germline, CDR1 is SGDLS and CDR2 is YYNGEE. As DNA, the CDR3 is TGTGCCAGCAGCAAGGGACAGGGAGGCACAGATACGCAGTATTTT. Translating gives CASSKGQGGTDTQYF.

This clonotype was seen more than once but under ten times. The J gene is TRBJ2-3, the V gene TRBV12-3 or TRBV12-4, with 7 bases fitting TRBD2. V shed 5 bases, J shed 2 bases, and the junction held 4 bases outside the gene matches. There are 14 residues in the CDR3. CDR3 in amino acids: CASSKTSATDTQYF. The CDR3 nucleotides are TGTGCCAGCAGTAAAACTAGCGCCACAGATACGCAGTATTTT.

In this sample, this clonotype turned up a few times. The V gene is TRBV6-1, the J gene TRBJ2-1; 8 bases agree with TRBD2. V lost 6 bases to trimming and J lost 4 bases; unmatched junction nucleotides: 11. Germline assignment: CDR1 MNHNS and CDR2 SASEGT. The CDR3 covers 16 residues. CDR3 sequence reads: CASSLSGSGAYNEQFF. In DNA form, the CDR3 reads TGTGCCAGCAGCCTCTCCGGTAGCGGGGCTTACAATGAGCAGTTCTTC.

The CDR3 nucleotides are TGTGCCAGCCCGAAGGGGGGTCGGGAGACCCAGTACTTC. It encodes CASPKGGRETQYF. The genes are TRBV6-1 and TRBJ2-5; D may match TRBD1 or TRBD2 (6 bases each). The CDR3 has 13 amino acids. The germline V and J ends were trimmed by 8 bases and 5 bases, with 15 bases remaining between them. CDR1 and CDR2 (germline): MNHNS, SASEGT.

The sample holds a few counts of this clonotype. This chain joins TRBV12-3 or TRBV12-4 and TRBJ2-7; 7 bases line up with TRBD2. The CDR3 has 15 amino acids. V lost 1 base to trimming and J lost 3 bases; unmatched junction nucleotides: 6. The CDR3 region is CASSLGGGDDYEQYF. CDR3 nucleotides: TGTGCCAGCAGTTTAGGGGGAGGGGACGACTACGAGCAGTACTTC.

This clonotype was seen only a few times. The chain recombines TRBV7-2 with TRBJ2-1, with TRBD2 matching 8 bases. The CDR3 is 16 residues long. The J segment lost 7 bases and the V segment lost 5 bases, leaving 13 bases of the junction unmatched. CDR1 is SGHTA, CDR2 FQGNSA, per germline. CDR3 nucleotides: TGTGCCAGCAGCCCGTTTTTTTCGGGGGGGCGAAATGAGCAGTTCTTC. Translating it yields CASSPFFSGGRNEQFF. Full variable domain (remainder filled in from reference TRBV7-2 and TRBJ2-1): GAGVSQSPSNKVTEKGKDVELRCDPISGHTALYWYRQSLGQGLEFLIYFQGNSAPDKSGLPSDRFSAERTGGSVSTLTIQRTQQEDSAVYLCASSPFFSGGRNEQFFGPGTRLTVL.

This clonotype was detected a few times. The chain employs TRBV20-1 and TRBJ2-7; 9 bases are shared with TRBD1. V lost 6 bases and J lost 4; bases outside the gene matches: 7. CDR1 is DFQATT, CDR2 SNEGSKA, per germline (reference sequence). This CDR3 comprises 13 residues. The CDR3 DNA sequence: TGCAGTGCCTTTCCACAGGGGGCGTACGAGCAGTACTTC. This translates into CSAFPQGAYEQYF.

This clonotype has ten or more counts. The CDR3 nucleotides are TGCGCCAGCAGCTTGGAGGGCGACCCTAACTATGGCTACACCTTC. It codes for CASSLEGDPNYGYTF. This chain joins TRBV5-1 and TRBJ1-2; unclear D gene. Germline-derived CDR1 and CDR2 are SGHRS and YFSETQ. There are 15 residues in the CDR3. Trimming removed 0 bases from V and 0 bases from J, with 9 bases in between.